This TCR beta chain was captured by sequencing in a study of technical replicates of blood from several donors. The CDR3 runs to 17 residues. Germline CDR1 reads GTSNPN; CDR2 reads SVGIG (reference sequence). Trimming removed 4 bases from V and 0 bases from J, with 19 bases in between. The assay was immunoSEQ multiplex PCR, and TCRdb's table has in-frame clones only and misses some. Of about 79,000 clones in the sample, 94% were seen once. The rearrangement links TRBV30 to TRBJ1-3; possibly TRBD1 for D (6 bases). The receptor was isolated from a human donor in good health. What was sequenced was T cells isolated from PBMCs. In DNA form, the CDR3 reads TGTGCCTGGAACCCGACAGGTTTGCTAAGCTCTGGAAACACCATATATTTT. Translated: CAWNPTGLLSSGNTIYF.